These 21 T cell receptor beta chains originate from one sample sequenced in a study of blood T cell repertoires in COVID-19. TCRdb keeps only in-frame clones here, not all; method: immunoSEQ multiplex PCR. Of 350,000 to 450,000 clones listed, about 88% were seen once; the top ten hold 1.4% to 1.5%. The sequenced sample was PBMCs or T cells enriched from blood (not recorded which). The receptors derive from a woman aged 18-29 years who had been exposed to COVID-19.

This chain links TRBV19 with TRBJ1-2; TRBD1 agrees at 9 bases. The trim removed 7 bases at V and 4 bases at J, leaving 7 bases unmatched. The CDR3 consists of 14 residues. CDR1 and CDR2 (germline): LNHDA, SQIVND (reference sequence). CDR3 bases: TGTGCCAGTAATCCGGGACAGGGAGTCTATGGCTACACCTTC. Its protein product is CASNPGQGVYGYTF.

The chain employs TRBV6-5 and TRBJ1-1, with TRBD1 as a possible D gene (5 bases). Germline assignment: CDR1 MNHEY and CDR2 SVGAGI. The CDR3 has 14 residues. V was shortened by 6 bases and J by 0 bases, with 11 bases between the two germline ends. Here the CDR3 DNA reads TGTGCCAGCAGGGAGACAGCCATGAACACTGAAGCTTTCTTT. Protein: CASRETAMNTEAFF.

CDR3: CASSSVRVANYGYTF. The CDR3 bases are TGTGCCAGCAGCTCCGTCAGGGTAGCTAACTATGGCTACACCTTC. This chain connects TRBV7-2 to TRBJ1-2; TRBD1 is a possible D gene (5 bases). This CDR3 is 15 amino acids long. The germline V gene has CDR1 SGHTA and CDR2 FQGNSA. V lost 4 bases and J 0 bases, leaving 12 bases between the germline ends.

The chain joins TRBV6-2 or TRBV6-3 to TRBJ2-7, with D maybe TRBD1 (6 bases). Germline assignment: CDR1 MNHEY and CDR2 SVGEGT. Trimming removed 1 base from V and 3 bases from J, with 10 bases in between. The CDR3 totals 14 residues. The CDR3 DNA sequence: TGTGCCAGCAGTTACTACGGACAGTACTACGAGCAGTACTTC. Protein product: CASSYYGQYYEQYF.

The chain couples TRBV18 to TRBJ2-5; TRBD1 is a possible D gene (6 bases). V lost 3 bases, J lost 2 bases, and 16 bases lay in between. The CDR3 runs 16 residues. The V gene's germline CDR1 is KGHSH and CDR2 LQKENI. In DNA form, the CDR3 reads TGTGCCAGCTCACCGTTGCTACAGGGCCCTCAAGAGACCCAGTACTTC. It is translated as CASSPLLQGPQETQYF.

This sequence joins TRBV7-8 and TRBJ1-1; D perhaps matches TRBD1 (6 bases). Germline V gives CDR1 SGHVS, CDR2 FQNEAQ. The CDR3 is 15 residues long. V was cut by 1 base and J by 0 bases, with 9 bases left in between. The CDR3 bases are TGTGCCAGCAGCTTAGTACAGGGCATGAACACTGAAGCTTTCTTT. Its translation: CASSLVQGMNTEAFF. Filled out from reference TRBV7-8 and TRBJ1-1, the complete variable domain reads GAGVSQSPRYKVAKRGQDVALRCDPISGHVSLFWYQQALGQGPEFLTYFQNEAQLDKSGLPSDRFFAERPEGSVSTLKIQRTQQEDSAVYLCASSLVQGMNTEAFFGQGTRLTVV.

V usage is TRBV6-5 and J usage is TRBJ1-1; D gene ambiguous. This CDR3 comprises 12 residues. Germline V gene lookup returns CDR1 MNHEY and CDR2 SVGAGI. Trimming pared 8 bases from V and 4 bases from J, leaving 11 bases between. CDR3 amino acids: CASGDRGTEAFF. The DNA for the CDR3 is TGTGCCAGCGGAGATCGGGGCACTGAAGCTTTCTTT.

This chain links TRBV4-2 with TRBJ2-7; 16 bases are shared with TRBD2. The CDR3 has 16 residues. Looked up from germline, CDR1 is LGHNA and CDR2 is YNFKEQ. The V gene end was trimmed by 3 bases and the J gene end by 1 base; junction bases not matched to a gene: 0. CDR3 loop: CASSQGLAGGSYEQYF. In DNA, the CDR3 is TGTGCCAGCAGCCAGGGACTAGCGGGAGGGTCCTACGAGCAGTACTTC.

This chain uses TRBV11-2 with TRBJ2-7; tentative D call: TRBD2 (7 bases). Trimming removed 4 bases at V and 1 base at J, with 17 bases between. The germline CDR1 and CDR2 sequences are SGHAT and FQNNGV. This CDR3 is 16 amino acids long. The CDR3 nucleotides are TGTGCCAGCAGCTCGAGCTTAGGGGGGGTTTCCTACGAGCAGTACTTC. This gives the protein CASSSSLGGVSYEQYF. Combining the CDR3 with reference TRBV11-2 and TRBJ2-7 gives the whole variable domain EAGVAQSPRYKIIEKRQSVAFWCNPISGHATLYWYQQILGQGPKLLIQFQNNGVVDDSQLPKDRFSAERLKGVDSTLKIQPAKLEDSAVYLCASSSSLGGVSYEQYFGPGTRLTVT.

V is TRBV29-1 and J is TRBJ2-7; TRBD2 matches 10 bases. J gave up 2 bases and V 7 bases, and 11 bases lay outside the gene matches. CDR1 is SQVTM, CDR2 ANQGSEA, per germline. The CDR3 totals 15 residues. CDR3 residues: CSAQAVSGRAYEQYF. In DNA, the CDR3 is TGCAGCGCCCAGGCGGTAAGCGGGAGGGCCTACGAGCAGTACTTC.

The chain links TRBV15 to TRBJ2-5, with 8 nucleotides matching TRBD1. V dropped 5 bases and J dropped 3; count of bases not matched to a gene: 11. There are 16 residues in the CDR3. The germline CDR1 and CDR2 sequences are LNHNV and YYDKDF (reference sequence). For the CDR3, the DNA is TGTGCCACCAGCTTATCGATGGACAGGGCGAAAGAGACCCAGTACTTC. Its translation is CATSLSMDRAKETQYF.

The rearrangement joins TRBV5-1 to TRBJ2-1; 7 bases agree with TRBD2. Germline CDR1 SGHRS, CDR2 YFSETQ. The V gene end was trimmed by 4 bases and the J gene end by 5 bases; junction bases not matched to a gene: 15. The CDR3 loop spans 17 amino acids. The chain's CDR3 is CASSPLLGGSYHNEQFF. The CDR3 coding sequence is TGCGCCAGCAGCCCCCTCTTGGGGGGGAGTTATCACAATGAGCAGTTCTTC.

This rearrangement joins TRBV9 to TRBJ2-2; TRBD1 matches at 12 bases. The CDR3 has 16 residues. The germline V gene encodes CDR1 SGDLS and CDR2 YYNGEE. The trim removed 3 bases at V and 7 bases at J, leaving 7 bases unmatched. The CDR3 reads CASSEGTGGAVGELFF. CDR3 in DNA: TGTGCCAGCAGCGAGGGGACAGGGGGCGCGGTCGGGGAGCTGTTTTTT.

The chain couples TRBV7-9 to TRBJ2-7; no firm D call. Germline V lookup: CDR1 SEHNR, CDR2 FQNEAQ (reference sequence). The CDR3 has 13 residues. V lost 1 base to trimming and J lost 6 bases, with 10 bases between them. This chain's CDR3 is CASSLGAAREQYF. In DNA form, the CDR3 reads TGTGCCAGCAGCTTAGGGGCAGCACGCGAGCAGTACTTC.

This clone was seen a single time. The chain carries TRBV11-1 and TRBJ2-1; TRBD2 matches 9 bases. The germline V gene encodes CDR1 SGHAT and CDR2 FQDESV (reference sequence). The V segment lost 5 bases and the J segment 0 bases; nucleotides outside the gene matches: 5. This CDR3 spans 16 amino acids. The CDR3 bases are TGTGCCAGCAGCCGTAGCGGGGGCCTCTCCTACAATGAGCAGTTCTTC. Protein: CASSRSGGLSYNEQFF.

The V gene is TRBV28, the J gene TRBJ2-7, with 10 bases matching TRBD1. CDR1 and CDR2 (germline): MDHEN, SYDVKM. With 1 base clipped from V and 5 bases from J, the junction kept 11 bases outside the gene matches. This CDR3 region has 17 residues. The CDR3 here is CASSLSNQGTGVHEQYF. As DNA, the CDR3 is TGTGCCAGCAGTTTATCCAACCAGGGGACAGGGGTACACGAGCAGTACTTC.

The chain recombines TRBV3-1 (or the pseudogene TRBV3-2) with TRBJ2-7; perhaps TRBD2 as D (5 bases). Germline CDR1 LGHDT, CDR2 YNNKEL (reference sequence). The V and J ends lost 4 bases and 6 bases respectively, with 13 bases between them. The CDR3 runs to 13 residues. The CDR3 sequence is CASSPRTAGEQYF. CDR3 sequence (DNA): TGTGCCAGCAGCCCCCGGACCGCGGGCGAGCAGTACTTC.

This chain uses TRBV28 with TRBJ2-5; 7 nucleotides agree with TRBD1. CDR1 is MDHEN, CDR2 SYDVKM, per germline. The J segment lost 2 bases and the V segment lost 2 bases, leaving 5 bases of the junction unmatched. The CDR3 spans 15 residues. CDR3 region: CASSLPGGIQETQYF. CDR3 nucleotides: TGTGCCAGCAGTTTACCAGGGGGTATACAAGAGACCCAGTACTTC.

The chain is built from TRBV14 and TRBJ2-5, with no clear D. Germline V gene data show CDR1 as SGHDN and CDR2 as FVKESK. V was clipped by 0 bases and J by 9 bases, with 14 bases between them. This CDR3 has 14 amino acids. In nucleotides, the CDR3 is TGTGCCAGCAGCCAAGATTTTTCGGCCGGGTCCCAGTACTTC. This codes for CASSQDFSAGSQYF. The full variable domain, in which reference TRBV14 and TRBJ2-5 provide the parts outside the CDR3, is EAGVTQFPSHSVIEKGQTVTLRCDPISGHDNLYWYRRVMGKEIKFLLHFVKESKQDESGMPNNRFLAERTGGTYSTLKVQPAELEDSGVYFCASSQDFSAGSQYFGPGTRLLVL.

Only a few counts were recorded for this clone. CDR3 DNA sequence: TGTGCCAGCAGTTTCTCCTACACAGATACGCAGTATTTT. This translates into CASSFSYTDTQYF. The J gene is TRBJ2-3, the V gene TRBV28; D call uncertain. V lost 3 bases and J 2 bases, leaving 6 bases between the germline ends. The germline CDR1 and CDR2 sequences are MDHEN and SYDVKM. CDR3 size: 13 residues.

Here the CDR3 DNA reads TGCGCCAGCAGCCTAGGACAGGGAGTTGGGACAGATACGCAGTATTTT. Its translation: CASSLGQGVGTDTQYF. J is TRBJ2-3 and V is TRBV5-1, with TRBD1 identical over 8 bases. V lost 4 bases and J lost 3; bases outside the gene matches: 10. Germline assignment: CDR1 SGHRS and CDR2 YFSETQ. The CDR3 sequence is 16 residues long.